This entry concerns a single TCR beta chain. CDR1 LNHDA and CDR2 SQIVND come from the germline V gene (reference sequence). The CDR3 loop spans 13 amino acids. Trimming stripped 6 bases from V and 1 base from J, with 9 bases between. This specimen belongs to a study of tumor and adjacent non-tumor tissue in lung cancer. Study in general: There were 11 to 13 adenocarcinoma, 2 squamous cell carcinoma and 1 small cell lung cancer cases. Each sample yielded about 4.17 million productive TCRbeta reads on average.

This sample's RNA came from whole unsorted tissue. The normal lung tissue was taken more than 3 cm from the tumor edge. Donors were chemotherapy-naive, newly diagnosed lung cancer surgical patients in China, August–late 2014. A modified ARM-PCR protocol with three rounds of nested PCR amplified TCRbeta. TCRdb reprocessed the multiplex PCR reads via MiXCR and lists one record per CDR3 protein. The table has about 86,000 distinct CDR3 sequences, under 80% seen once. The rearrangement links TRBV19 to TRBJ1-1; D call uncertain. This TCR was sampled from a woman in her 50s with non-small cell lung cancer. The sequencing sample was made of distant non-tumor lung tissue. CDR3 region: CASRSGRNTEAFF. In DNA, the CDR3 is TGTGCCAGTAGATCCGGCCGGAACACTGAAGCTTTCTTT.